What follows is one T cell receptor beta chain and its context. What antigen it recognizes has not been identified. No qualities accompany the bases; no much larger clone lies one base away. This sample was taken from a study of metastatic and nonmetastatic thyroid tumors (dated by TCRdb to about 2020). With respect to the entire study: The researchers compared repertoires between peripheral blood samples and tumor or nodule tissue samples from patients with malignant or benign thyroid disease.

V loses 1 base of germline sequence and J loses 7 bases, and the interval between the two ends is 19 bases. Based on the germline V gene (reference sequence), the CDR1 and CDR2 sequences are DFQATT and SNEGSKA. The CDR3 starts with the cysteine, ends with the phenylalanine, and has 15 residues. CDR3 DNA only is kept here, 45 bases in frame from base 1. Library generation was performed with PCR. Data came from an Illumina HiSeq 4000. High-throughput sequencing was used to profile the CDR3 region of the TCR beta-chain in every patient. From the authors' description of their analysis: A classifier to discriminate distant-metastatic papillary thyroid cancer patients was built from CDR3 differences across clinicopathological groups. The Shannon index was used to measure repertoire diversity, and the Morisita-Horn index was used to measure how similar tumor and blood repertoires were. TCRdb took the public reads, trimmed them with fastp at Q25, ran MiXCR for clone calling and kept in-frame beta chains. The V and J calls were determined by TCRdb, not by the authors. This sample lists under 40,000 clones; 16% were detected once. Together, the top ten hold 3.4% of the sample.

No patient had received any treatment before thyroid surgery. Using T-cell receptor beta sequencing, the researchers looked back retrospectively at clinical samples from patients, gathered between about 2012 and 2019. Points the paper makes about the study in general: TCR beta diversity was reported as significantly higher in malignant tumors than in benign nodules, in both blood and tumor samples.

The TCR comes from a female donor with papillary thyroid cancer or a benign thyroid nodule (not recorded which). Some clones in this sample may be carry-over from other donors' samples. The chain couples TRBV20-1 to TRBJ2-5; the D region is possibly TRBD1 or TRBD2, each matching across 5 bases. The sample was blood. The CDR3 region has the sequence CSARAPGPVGGTQYF. The nucleotides read TGCAGTGCTAGAGCGCCGGGACCTGTTGGGGGGACCCAGTACTTC.